This T cell receptor beta chain was observed in a study of shared clonotypes between healthy human individuals. The assay was immunoSEQ multiplex PCR, and TCRdb's table has in-frame clones only and misses some. The sample carries approximately 530,000 clones, 95% to 96% recorded once. Germline V gene sequence: CDR1 MNHEY, CDR2 SMNVEV (reference sequence). After removal of 7 bases from V and 3 bases from J, the junction contained 5 bases not matched to a gene. The CDR3 runs 15 residues. The sequence derives from a woman in her 30s in good health. The chain combines TRBV27 with TRBJ2-2, with 10 bases matching TRBD2. The material sequenced was naive CD4+ T cells sorted from blood. Subset noted: CD45RA+ positively selected. The CDR3 DNA sequence: TGTGCCAGCATTAAGACTAGCGGGTACACCGGGGAGCTGTTTTTT. Encoded protein: CASIKTSGYTGELFF.